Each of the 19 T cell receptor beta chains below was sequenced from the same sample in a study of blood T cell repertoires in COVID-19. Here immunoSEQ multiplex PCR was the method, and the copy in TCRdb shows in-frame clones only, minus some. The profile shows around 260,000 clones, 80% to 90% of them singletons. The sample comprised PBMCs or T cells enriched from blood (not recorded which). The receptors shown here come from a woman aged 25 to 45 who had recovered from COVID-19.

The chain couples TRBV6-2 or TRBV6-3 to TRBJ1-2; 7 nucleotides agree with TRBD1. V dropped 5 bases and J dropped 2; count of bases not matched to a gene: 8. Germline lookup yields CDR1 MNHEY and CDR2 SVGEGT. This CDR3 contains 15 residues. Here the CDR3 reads CASSIPGQPNYGYTF. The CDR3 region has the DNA TGTGCCAGCAGTATACCGGGACAGCCGAACTATGGCTACACCTTC.

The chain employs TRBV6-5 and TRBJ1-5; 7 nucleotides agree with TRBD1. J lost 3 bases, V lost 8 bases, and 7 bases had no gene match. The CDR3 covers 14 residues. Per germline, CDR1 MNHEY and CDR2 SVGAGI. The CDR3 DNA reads TGTGCCAGCCAGCCGGGACAGTCCAATCAGCCCCAGCATTTT. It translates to CASQPGQSNQPQHF.

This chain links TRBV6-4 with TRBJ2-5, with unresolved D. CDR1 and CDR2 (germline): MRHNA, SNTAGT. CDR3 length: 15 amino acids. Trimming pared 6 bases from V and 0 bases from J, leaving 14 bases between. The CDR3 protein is CASSPGVAHQETQYF. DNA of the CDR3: TGTGCCAGCAGCCCGGGTGTAGCCCACCAAGAGACCCAGTACTTC.

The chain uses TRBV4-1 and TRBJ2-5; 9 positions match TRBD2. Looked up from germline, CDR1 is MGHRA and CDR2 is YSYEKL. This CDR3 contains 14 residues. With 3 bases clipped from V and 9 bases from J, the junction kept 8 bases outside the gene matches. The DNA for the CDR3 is TGCGCCAGCAGCCATTTAGCGGGGGATCGGGCCCAGTACTTC. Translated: CASSHLAGDRAQYF.

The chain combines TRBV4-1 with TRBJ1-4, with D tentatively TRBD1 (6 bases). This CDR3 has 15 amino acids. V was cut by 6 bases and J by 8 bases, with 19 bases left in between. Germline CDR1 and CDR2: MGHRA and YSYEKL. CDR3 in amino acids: CASRGTSEPREKLFF. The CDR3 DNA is TGCGCCAGCAGGGGGACATCCGAACCCCGGGAAAAACTGTTTTTT.

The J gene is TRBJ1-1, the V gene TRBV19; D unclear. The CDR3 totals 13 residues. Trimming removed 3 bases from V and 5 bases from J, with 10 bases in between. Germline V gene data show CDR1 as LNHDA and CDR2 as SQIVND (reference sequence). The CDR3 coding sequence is TGTGCCAGTAGTATCCTTGGGCCGACTGAAGCTTTCTTT. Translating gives CASSILGPTEAFF.

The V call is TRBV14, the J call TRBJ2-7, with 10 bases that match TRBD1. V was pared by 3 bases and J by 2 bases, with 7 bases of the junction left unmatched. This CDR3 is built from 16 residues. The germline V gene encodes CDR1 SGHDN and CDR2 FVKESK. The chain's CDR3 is CASSQRQGAMAYEQYF. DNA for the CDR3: TGTGCCAGCAGCCAGCGACAGGGGGCAATGGCCTACGAGCAGTACTTC.

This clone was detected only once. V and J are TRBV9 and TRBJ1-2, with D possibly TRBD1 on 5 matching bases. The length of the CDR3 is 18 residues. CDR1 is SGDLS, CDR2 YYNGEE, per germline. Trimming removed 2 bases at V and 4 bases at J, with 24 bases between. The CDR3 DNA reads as TGTGCCAGCAGCGTGGGTTTGGGGCGATCCCCTGGGGTCTATGGCTACACCTTC. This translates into CASSVGLGRSPGVYGYTF.

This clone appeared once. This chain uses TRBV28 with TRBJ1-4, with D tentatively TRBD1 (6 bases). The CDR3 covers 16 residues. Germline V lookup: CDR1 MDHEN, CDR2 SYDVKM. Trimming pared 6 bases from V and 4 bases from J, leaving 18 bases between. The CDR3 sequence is CASRTNQGKNNEKLFF. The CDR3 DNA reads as TGTGCCAGCAGAACCAACCAGGGGAAGAATAATGAAAAACTGTTTTTT.

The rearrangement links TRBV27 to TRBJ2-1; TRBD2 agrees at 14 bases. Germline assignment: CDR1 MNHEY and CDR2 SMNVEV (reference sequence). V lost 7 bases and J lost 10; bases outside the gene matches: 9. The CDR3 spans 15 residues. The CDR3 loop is CASTRLAGGPGEQFF. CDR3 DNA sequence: TGTGCCAGCACCCGACTAGCGGGGGGGCCGGGGGAGCAGTTCTTC.

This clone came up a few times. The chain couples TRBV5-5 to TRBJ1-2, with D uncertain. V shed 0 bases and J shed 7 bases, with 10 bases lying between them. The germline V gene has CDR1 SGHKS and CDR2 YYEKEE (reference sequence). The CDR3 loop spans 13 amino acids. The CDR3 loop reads CASSLDPQAGYTF. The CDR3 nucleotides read TGTGCCAGCAGCTTGGATCCTCAAGCTGGCTACACCTTC.

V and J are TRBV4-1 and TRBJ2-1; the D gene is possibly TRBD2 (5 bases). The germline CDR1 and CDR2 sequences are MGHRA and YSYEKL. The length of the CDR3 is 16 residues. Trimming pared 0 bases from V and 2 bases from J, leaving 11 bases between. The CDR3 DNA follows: TGCGCCAGCAGCCAAGATACGGGGTTCCCCTACAATGAGCAGTTCTTC. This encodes CASSQDTGFPYNEQFF.

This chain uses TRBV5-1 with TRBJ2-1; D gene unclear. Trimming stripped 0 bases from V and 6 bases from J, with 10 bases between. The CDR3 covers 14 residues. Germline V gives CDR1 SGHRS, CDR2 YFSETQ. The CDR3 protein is CASSLEPNSNEQFF. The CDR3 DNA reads TGCGCCAGCAGCTTGGAACCGAATAGCAATGAGCAGTTCTTC.

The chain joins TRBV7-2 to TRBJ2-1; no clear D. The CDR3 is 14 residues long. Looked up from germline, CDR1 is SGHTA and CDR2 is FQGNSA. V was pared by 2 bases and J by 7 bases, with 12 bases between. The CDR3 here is CASSLSQATNEQFF. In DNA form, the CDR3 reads TGTGCCAGCAGCTTATCCCAGGCCACGAATGAGCAGTTCTTC. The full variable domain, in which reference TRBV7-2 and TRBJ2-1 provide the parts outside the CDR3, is GAGVSQSPSNKVTEKGKDVELRCDPISGHTALYWYRQSLGQGLEFLIYFQGNSAPDKSGLPSDRFSAERTGGSVSTLTIQRTQQEDSAVYLCASSLSQATNEQFFGPGTRLTVL.

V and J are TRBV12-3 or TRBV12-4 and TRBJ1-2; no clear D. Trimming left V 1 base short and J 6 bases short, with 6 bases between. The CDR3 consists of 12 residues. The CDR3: CASSLGRHGYTF. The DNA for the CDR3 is TGTGCCAGCAGTTTAGGGAGACATGGCTACACCTTC.

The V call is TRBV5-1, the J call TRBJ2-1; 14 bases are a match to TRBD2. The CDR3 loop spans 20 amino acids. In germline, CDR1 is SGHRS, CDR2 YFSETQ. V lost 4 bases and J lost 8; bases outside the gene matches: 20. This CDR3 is CASSTIHGTSGSLRFDEQFF. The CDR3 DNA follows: TGCGCCAGCAGCACGATTCACGGGACTAGCGGGAGTCTGAGGTTCGATGAGCAGTTCTTC.

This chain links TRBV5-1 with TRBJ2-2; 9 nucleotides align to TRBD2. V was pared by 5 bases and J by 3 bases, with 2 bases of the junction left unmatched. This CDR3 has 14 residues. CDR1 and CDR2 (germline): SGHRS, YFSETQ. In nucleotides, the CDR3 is TGCGCCAGCAGAAGACTAGCGGACACCGGGGAGCTGTTTTTT. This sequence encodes CASRRLADTGELFF. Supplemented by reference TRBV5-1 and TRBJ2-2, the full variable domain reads KAGVTQTPRYLIKTRGQQVTLSCSPISGHRSVSWYQQTPGQGLQFLFEYFSETQRNKGNFPGRFSGRQFSNSRSEMNVSTLELGDSALYLCASRRLADTGELFFGEGSRLTVL.

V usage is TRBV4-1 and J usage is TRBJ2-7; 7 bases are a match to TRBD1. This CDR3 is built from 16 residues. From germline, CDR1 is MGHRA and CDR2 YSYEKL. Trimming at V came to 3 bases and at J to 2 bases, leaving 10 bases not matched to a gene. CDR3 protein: CASSQEGRDRAYEQYF. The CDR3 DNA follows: TGCGCCAGCAGCCAGGAAGGCCGGGACAGAGCCTACGAGCAGTACTTC.

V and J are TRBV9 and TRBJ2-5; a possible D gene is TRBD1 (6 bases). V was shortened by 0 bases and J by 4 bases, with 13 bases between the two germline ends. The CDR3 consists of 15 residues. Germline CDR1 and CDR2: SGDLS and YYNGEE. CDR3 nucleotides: TGTGCCAGCAGCGTAGCCGGCAGGGGTGGAGAGACCCAGTACTTC. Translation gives CASSVAGRGGETQYF.